Listed here are 7 T cell receptor beta chains from one sample, sequenced in a study of identical twins. TCRdb re-called the 5' RACE reads through MiXCR, storing one row per CDR3 protein. The sample includes roughly 220,000 distinct CDR3 sequences, around 6.5% of them seen just once. This sample was also put to use in a study of T cells expressing NK-cell markers.

Sequencing was performed on CD8+ T cells sorted from blood. The origin of the receptors is a woman under 30 in good health.

This clonotype was observed a handful of times. This chain connects TRBV9 to TRBJ2-7, with D perhaps TRBD2 (6 bases). This CDR3 spans 15 amino acids. V dropped 3 bases and J dropped 3 bases, with 16 bases sitting between them. Per the germline V gene, CDR1 is SGDLS and CDR2 is YYNGEE. DNA of the CDR3: TGTGCCAGCAGCGCCTCCGGGACTGTGGACTACGAGCAGTACTTC. Protein sequence: CASSASGTVDYEQYF.

The chain employs TRBV20-1 and TRBJ2-1; D is ambiguous. V lost 3 bases, J lost 9 bases, and 9 bases lay in between. The CDR3 loop spans 11 amino acids. The germline gives CDR1 DFQATT, CDR2 SNEGSKA (reference sequence). The CDR3 region is CSASEGIEQFF. The CDR3, as DNA: TGCAGTGCTAGTGAAGGTATTGAGCAGTTCTTC.

A few counts support this clonotype. The chain recombines TRBV20-1 with TRBJ2-1, with TRBD2 matching over 9 bases. The junction had 3 bases not matched to a gene; V was cut back by 3 bases and J by 3 bases. There are 14 residues in the CDR3. Germline CDR1 reads DFQATT; CDR2 reads SNEGSKA (reference sequence). The chain's CDR3 is CSARQRGVYNEQFF. In nucleotides, the CDR3 is TGCAGTGCTAGGCAGCGGGGGGTCTACAATGAGCAGTTCTTC.

The rearrangement uses TRBV7-9 and TRBJ1-2, with D unresolved. Germline CDR1 reads SEHNR; CDR2 reads FQNEAQ (reference sequence). Trimming pared 4 bases from V and 8 bases from J, leaving 8 bases between. The CDR3 loop spans 11 amino acids. CDR3 region: CASSSSDGYTF. CDR3 sequence (DNA): TGTGCCAGCAGCTCATCTGACGGCTACACCTTC.

In this sample, this clonotype turned up many times. The chain couples TRBV5-5 to TRBJ2-3; D gene ambiguous. V lost 4 bases to trimming and J lost 6 bases, with 6 bases between them. Germline V gene sequence: CDR1 SGHKS, CDR2 YYEKEE (reference sequence). The CDR3 loop spans 11 amino acids. CDR3 amino acids: CASSVSDTQYF. In DNA, the CDR3 is TGTGCCAGCAGCGTGTCGGATACGCAGTATTTT. Based on the CDR3 plus reference TRBV5-5 and TRBJ2-3, the full variable domain is DAGVTQSPTHLIKTRGQQVTLRCSPISGHKSVSWYQQVLGQGPQFIFQYYEKEERGRGNFPDRFSARQFPNYSSELNVNALLLGDSALYLCASSVSDTQYFGPGTRLTVL.

This clonotype appeared many times. CDR3 sequence reads: CASGHRDRVTDTQYF. CDR3 DNA sequence: TGTGCCAGCGGCCACCGGGACAGGGTTACAGATACGCAGTATTTT. This chain uses TRBV7-6 with TRBJ2-3; 9 bases are shared with TRBD1. Per the germline V gene, CDR1 is SGHVS and CDR2 is FNYEAQ. The CDR3 spans 15 residues. V was pared by 8 bases and J by 3 bases, with 9 bases of the junction left unmatched.

This clonotype was observed a handful of times. The chain employs TRBV2 and TRBJ2-3; D possibly uses TRBD1 or TRBD2 (5 bases each). The germline V and J ends were trimmed by 6 bases and 4 bases, with 20 bases remaining between them. The CDR3 is 16 amino acids. The germline gives CDR1 SNHLY, CDR2 FYNNEI. The CDR3 loop is CASRPETVLGADTQYF. Here the CDR3 DNA reads TGTGCCAGCAGGCCGGAGACAGTCCTCGGGGCAGATACGCAGTATTTT.